A selection of T cell receptor beta chains follows, all from one sample in a study of PD-1 blockade in classical Hodgkin lymphoma. Data came from immunoSEQ multiplex PCR; TCRdb stores just in-frame clones and leaves some out. The table records 20,000 or so clones, over 65% of them present only once. The sequencing used peripheral blood mononuclear cells (PBMCs), collected before the second cycle of nivolumab. The receptors come from a human donor with classical Hodgkin lymphoma. Both conserved end residues are part of each CDR3. D genes are given only for firm matches. The listing skips clone size in some rows; elsewhere it reads once, few, many or a size class.

J: TRBJ2-7
V: TRBV6-5
D: NA
size: few
DNA: TGTGCCAGCAGTTACGTACAGGGCCACGAGCAGTACTTC
CDR3: CASSYVQGHEQYF

J: TRBJ2-7
V: TRBV5-1
D: NA
size: NA
DNA: TGCGCCAGCAGCCCGCTTGGTTACAACTACGAGCAGTACTTC
CDR3: CASSPLGYNYEQYF

J: TRBJ2-3
V: TRBV27
D: NA
size: few
DNA: TGTGCCAGCAGTTGGAGGTTTACGCAGTATTTT
CDR3: CASSWRFTQYF

J: TRBJ2-5
V: TRBV19
D: NA
size: once
DNA: TGTGCCAGTAGTATAGTTGCGGAACGGGGGACCCAGTACTTC
CDR3: CASSIVAERGTQYF

J: TRBJ2-2
V: TRBV5-8
D: NA
size: NA
DNA: TGTGCCAGCATTGCGCCGAACACCGGGGAGCTGTTTTTT
CDR3: CASIAPNTGELFF

J: TRBJ1-6
V: TRBV18
D: NA
size: once
DNA: TGTGCCAGCTCACCACAGGCGGGCGACAGAAATTCACCCCTCCACTTT
CDR3: CASSPQAGDRNSPLHF

J: TRBJ2-5
V: TRBV5-1
D: NA
size: NA
DNA: TGCGCCAGCAGCTTGGAATCCGGGGTGAAAGAGACCCAGTACTTC
CDR3: CASSLESGVKETQYF

J: TRBJ2-3
V: TRBV12-5
D: TRBD1
size: NA
DNA: TGTGCTAGTGGTTTCGGGACAGGGTCTTGGAGAGATACGCAGTATTTT
CDR3: CASGFGTGSWRDTQYF

J: TRBJ1-5
V: TRBV5-6
D: NA
size: NA
DNA: TGTGCCAGCAGCTTGGACGGGGTTAGCAATCAGCCCCAGCATTTT
CDR3: CASSLDGVSNQPQHF

J: TRBJ1-1
V: TRBV5-6
D: NA
size: NA
DNA: TGTGCCAGCAGCCCCGACGGGGTTCACTGGGACGAAGCTTTCTTT
CDR3: CASSPDGVHWDEAFF

J: TRBJ1-3
V: TRBV11-2
D: NA
size: once
DNA: TGTGCCAGCAGCTTACACGGAAGCTCTGGAAACACCATATATTTT
CDR3: CASSLHGSSGNTIYF

J: TRBJ2-7
V: TRBV28
D: TRBD2
size: NA
DNA: TGTGCCAGCAGTTTAACGGCTAGCGGCTCCTACGAGCAGTACTTC
CDR3: CASSLTASGSYEQYF

J: TRBJ2-2
V: TRBV6-1
D: TRBD1
size: NA
DNA: TGTGCCAGCAGTACTATGGGACAGGGGGCCGGGGAGCTGTTTTTT
CDR3: CASSTMGQGAGELFF

J: TRBJ2-3
V: TRBV18
D: NA
size: NA
DNA: TGTGCCAGCTCACCAGGCGCATCGGAAGCAGATACGCAGTATTTT
CDR3: CASSPGASEADTQYF

J: TRBJ2-2
V: TRBV7-8
D: TRBD2
size: NA
DNA: TGTGCCAGCAGCAGGACTAGCGGGAGGACCACCGGGGAGCTGTTTTTT
CDR3: CASSRTSGRTTGELFF

J: TRBJ2-1
V: TRBV19
D: TRBD2
size: few
DNA: TGTGCCAGTAGTCCGGAGCGGGGCTCCTACAATGAGCAGTTCTTC
CDR3: CASSPERGSYNEQFF

J: TRBJ2-1
V: TRBV9
D: TRBD2
size: few
DNA: TGTGCCAGCAGTCTAGCGGGAGGGCCGTTTTATGAGCAGTTCTTC
CDR3: CASSLAGGPFYEQFF

J: TRBJ2-7
V: TRBV9
D: TRBD2
size: NA
DNA: TGTGCCAGCAGCGCTTCGCGGGGGGCAGCCTACGAGCAGTACTTC
CDR3: CASSASRGAAYEQYF

J: TRBJ2-1
V: TRBV27
D: NA
size: NA
DNA: TGTGCCAGCAGATTGGGTCCCCTGGCGGCGAGCTCCTACAATGAGCAGTTCTTC
CDR3: CASRLGPLAASSYNEQFF

J: TRBJ2-2
V: TRBV10-2
D: NA
size: NA
DNA: TGCGCCAGCAGTGAGGTATCAGGGTGGACCGGGGAGCTGTTTTTT
CDR3: CASSEVSGWTGELFF

J: TRBJ2-7
V: TRBV10-3
D: NA
size: few
DNA: TGTGCCATCAGTGAGCGTCCTCAAGCCGAGCAGTACTTC
CDR3: CAISERPQAEQYF

J: TRBJ2-2
V: TRBV5-8
D: TRBD2
size: NA
DNA: TGTGCCAGCAGCCCACACCCTGGCGGAAGGACTAGCGGGGGCACCGGGGAGCTGTTTTTT
CDR3: CASSPHPGGRTSGGTGELFF

J: TRBJ1-5
V: TRBV11-2
D: NA
size: NA
DNA: TGTGCCAGCAGCTTAGGAACCCAGCCCCAGCATTTT
CDR3: CASSLGTQPQHF

J: TRBJ2-6
V: TRBV29-1
D: NA
size: NA
DNA: TGCAGCGTTGCGGACTCTGGGGCCAACGTCCTGACTTTC
CDR3: CSVADSGANVLTF

J: TRBJ2-7
V: TRBV19
D: TRBD1
size: NA
DNA: TGTGCCAGTAGTACACGGACAGGGGACTTCGAGCAGTACTTC
CDR3: CASSTRTGDFEQYF

J: TRBJ2-2
V: TRBV11-1
D: TRBD1
size: NA
DNA: TGTGCCAGCACCGACAGGGAAACTTCGAACACCGGGGAGCTGTTTTTT
CDR3: CASTDRETSNTGELFF

J: TRBJ2-2
V: TRBV7-6
D: TRBD1
size: NA
DNA: TGTGCCAGCAGCAAACTCATACAGGGGGCAGTCGGGGAGCTGTTTTTT
CDR3: CASSKLIQGAVGELFF

J: TRBJ1-1
V: TRBV29-1
D: NA
size: NA
DNA: TGCAGCGTCAGATACACTGAAGCTTTCTTT
CDR3: CSVRYTEAFF

J: TRBJ2-1
V: TRBV7-6
D: NA
size: few
DNA: TGTGCCAGCAGCTTGTGGGACTACAATGAGCAGTTCTTC
CDR3: CASSLWDYNEQFF

J: TRBJ2-3
V: TRBV18
D: TRBD1
size: medium-sized
DNA: TGTGCCAGCTCCCTTGGACAGGGACAGTATTTT
CDR3: CASSLGQGQYF

J: TRBJ2-1
V: TRBV19
D: TRBD2
size: NA
DNA: TGTGCCAGTAGCCGACTAGCGGGAGGCTACAATGAGCAGTTCTTC
CDR3: CASSRLAGGYNEQFF

J: TRBJ2-5
V: TRBV2
D: NA
size: NA
DNA: TGTGCCAGCAGTGGGTCGGGAGTTTGGGAGACCCAGTACTTC
CDR3: CASSGSGVWETQYF

J: TRBJ2-2
V: TRBV30
D: NA
size: NA
DNA: TGTGCCTGGAGTGTAGCGCACCCAACCGGGGAGCTGTTTTTT
CDR3: CAWSVAHPTGELFF

J: TRBJ2-3
V: TRBV7-4
D: NA
size: NA
DNA: TGTGCCAGCAGCCTCCTTTTAGATACGCAGTATTTT
CDR3: CASSLLLDTQYF

J: TRBJ2-7
V: TRBV19
D: TRBD2
size: NA
DNA: TGTGCCAGTAGTGAGGCTAGCGGGATAGTCTACGAGCAGTACTTC
CDR3: CASSEASGIVYEQYF

J: TRBJ2-7
V: TRBV2
D: TRBD2
size: once
DNA: TGTGCCAGCAGTGAAGCGCTCACTAGCGGGAGTAACGAGCAGTACTTC
CDR3: CASSEALTSGSNEQYF

J: TRBJ2-7
V: TRBV4-1
D: NA
size: once
DNA: TGCGCCAGCAGCCACCCCGGGACAACGCTTTTCTACGAGCAGTACTTC
CDR3: CASSHPGTTLFYEQYF

J: TRBJ1-2
V: TRBV7-7
D: NA
size: NA
DNA: TGTGCCAGCAGCTCAACCCCCAGTTCCTATGGCTACACCTTC
CDR3: CASSSTPSSYGYTF

J: TRBJ2-7
V: TRBV13
D: NA
size: few
DNA: TGTGCCAGCAGCTTAGGACAGACCTACGAGCAGTACTTC
CDR3: CASSLGQTYEQYF

J: TRBJ2-7
V: TRBV5-6
D: NA
size: NA
DNA: TGTGCCAGCAGCTCCGCAGGGAGTCTCTACGAGCAGTACTTC
CDR3: CASSSAGSLYEQYF

J: TRBJ1-2
V: TRBV6-5
D: NA
size: NA
DNA: TGTGCCAGCAGTTATTCAGGGGTCGCCTATGGCTACACCTTC
CDR3: CASSYSGVAYGYTF

J: TRBJ1-1
V: TRBV6-6
D: NA
size: NA
DNA: TGTGCCAGCAGGGACCGGGACAAGAACACTGAAGCTTTCTTT
CDR3: CASRDRDKNTEAFF

J: TRBJ2-7
V: TRBV7-9
D: TRBD2
size: NA
DNA: TGTGCCAGCAGCCGCCCCGCCGGGGGGGCCGGCGAGCAGTACTTC
CDR3: CASSRPAGGAGEQYF

J: TRBJ2-3
V: TRBV9
D: TRBD2
size: NA
DNA: TGTGCCAGCAGCGTAGGGAGCGGGAGACAAGATACGCAGTATTTT
CDR3: CASSVGSGRQDTQYF

J: TRBJ2-2
V: TRBV27
D: TRBD2
size: NA
DNA: TGTGCCAGCAGTTTAGCAGCTAGCGGGGAGCAGGTCGGGGAGCTGTTTTTT
CDR3: CASSLAASGEQVGELFF

J: TRBJ2-1
V: TRBV5-4
D: NA
size: NA
DNA: TGTGCCAGCAGCGCGGCCTCCTACAATGAGCAGTTCTTC
CDR3: CASSAASYNEQFF

J: TRBJ2-5
V: TRBV18
D: TRBD1
size: once
DNA: TGTGCCAGCTCACTACAGGGGTACCAAGAGACCCAGTACTTC
CDR3: CASSLQGYQETQYF

J: TRBJ2-3
V: TRBV7-8
D: NA
size: once
DNA: TGTGCCAGCAGCTTACGTGGTGGGCTCGCAGATACGCAGTATTTT
CDR3: CASSLRGGLADTQYF

J: TRBJ1-1
V: TRBV7-9
D: TRBD1
size: NA
DNA: TGTGCCAGCAGCCGACAGGGCGTGAACACTGAAGCTTTCTTT
CDR3: CASSRQGVNTEAFF

J: TRBJ2-7
V: TRBV5-1
D: TRBD2
size: few
DNA: TGCGCCAGCAGCTTGGCCGGGACTATCTCCTACGAGCAGTACTTC
CDR3: CASSLAGTISYEQYF

J: TRBJ2-7
V: TRBV11-2
D: NA
size: NA
DNA: TGTGCCAGCAGCTTAGGCAGGGACCACCCCTACGAGCAGTACTTC
CDR3: CASSLGRDHPYEQYF

J: TRBJ2-1
V: TRBV11-2
D: TRBD2
size: NA
DNA: TGTGCCAGCAGCCTCGCGCGGGAGATTGAGCAGTTCTTC
CDR3: CASSLAREIEQFF

J: TRBJ2-3
V: TRBV28
D: TRBD2
size: once
DNA: TGTGCCAGCAGTTTCTCCGGACTAGCGGCGGGGGGACTCACAGATACGCAGTATTTT
CDR3: CASSFSGLAAGGLTDTQYF

J: TRBJ2-5
V: TRBV7-6
D: NA
size: NA
DNA: TGTGCCAGCAGCTTGGCCGAAGAGACCCAGTACTTC
CDR3: CASSLAEETQYF

J: TRBJ2-7
V: TRBV27
D: NA
size: NA
DNA: TGTGCCAGCAGTTTCGGACGGAGCTCCTACGAGCAGTACTTC
CDR3: CASSFGRSSYEQYF

J: TRBJ2-7
V: TRBV4-1
D: TRBD2
size: few
DNA: TGCGCCAGCAGCCAAGGGGTACTAGCGAGCTACGAGCAGTACTTC
CDR3: CASSQGVLASYEQYF

J: TRBJ2-3
V: TRBV6-5
D: TRBD2
size: NA
DNA: TGTGCCAGCAGTTACACACTAGCGGGGGATACGCAGTATTTT
CDR3: CASSYTLAGDTQYF

J: TRBJ2-3
V: TRBV28
D: NA
size: few
DNA: TGTGCCAGCAGTTTACCCACCGAACACACAGATACGCAGTATTTT
CDR3: CASSLPTEHTDTQYF

J: TRBJ2-7
V: TRBV4-2
D: TRBD2
size: NA
DNA: TGTGCCAGCAGCCAAGCGGCTAGCGGGCTCGTCTACGAACAGTACTTC
CDR3: CASSQAASGLVYEQYF

J: TRBJ2-3
V: TRBV2
D: TRBD1
size: NA
DNA: TGTGCCAGCAAGACAGGGGTTGCAGATACGCAGTATTTT
CDR3: CASKTGVADTQYF